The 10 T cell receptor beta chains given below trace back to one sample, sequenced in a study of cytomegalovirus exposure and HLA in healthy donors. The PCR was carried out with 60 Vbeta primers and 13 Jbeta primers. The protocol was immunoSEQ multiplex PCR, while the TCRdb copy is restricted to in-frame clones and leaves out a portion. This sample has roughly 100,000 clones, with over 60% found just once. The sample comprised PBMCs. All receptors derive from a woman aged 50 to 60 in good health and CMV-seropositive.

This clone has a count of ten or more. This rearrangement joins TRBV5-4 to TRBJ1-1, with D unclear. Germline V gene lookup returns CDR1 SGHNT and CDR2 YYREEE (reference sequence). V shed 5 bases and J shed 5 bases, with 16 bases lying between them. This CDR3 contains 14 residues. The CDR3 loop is CASRHASLRTEAFF. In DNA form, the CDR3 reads TGTGCCAGCAGGCATGCTAGCCTAAGGACTGAAGCTTTCTTT.

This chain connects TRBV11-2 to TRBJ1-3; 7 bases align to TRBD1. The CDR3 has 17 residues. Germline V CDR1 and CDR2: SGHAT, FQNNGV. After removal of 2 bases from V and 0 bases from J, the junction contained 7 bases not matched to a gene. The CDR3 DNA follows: TGTGCCAGCAGCTTACTCCCGGGACAGACCTCTGGAAACACCATATATTTT. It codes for CASSLLPGQTSGNTIYF.

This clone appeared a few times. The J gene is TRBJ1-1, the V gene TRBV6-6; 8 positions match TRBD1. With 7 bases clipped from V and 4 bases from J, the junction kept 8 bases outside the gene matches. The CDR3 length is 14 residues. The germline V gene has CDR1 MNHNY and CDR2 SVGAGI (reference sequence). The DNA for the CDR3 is TGTGCCAGCACCCAGGGGGCCAGGATCACTGAAGCTTTCTTT. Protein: CASTQGARITEAFF.

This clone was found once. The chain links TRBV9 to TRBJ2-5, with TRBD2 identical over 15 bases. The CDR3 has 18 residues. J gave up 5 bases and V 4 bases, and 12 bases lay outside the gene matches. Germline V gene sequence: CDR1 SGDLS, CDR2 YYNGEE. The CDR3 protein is CASSQGTSGGLGGETQYF. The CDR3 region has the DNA TGTGCCAGCAGCCAGGGGACTAGCGGGGGGCTAGGAGGGGAGACCCAGTACTTC.

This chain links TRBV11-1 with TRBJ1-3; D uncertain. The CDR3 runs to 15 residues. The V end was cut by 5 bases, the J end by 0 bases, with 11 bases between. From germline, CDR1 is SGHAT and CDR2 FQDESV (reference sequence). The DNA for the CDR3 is TGTGCCAGCAGCCACATGCGGCTCTCTGGAAACACCATATATTTT. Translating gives CASSHMRLSGNTIYF.

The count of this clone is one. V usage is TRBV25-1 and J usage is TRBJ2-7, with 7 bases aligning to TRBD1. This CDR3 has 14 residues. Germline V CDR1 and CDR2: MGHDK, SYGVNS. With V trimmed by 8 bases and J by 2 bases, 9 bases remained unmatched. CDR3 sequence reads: CASSAATGPYEQYF. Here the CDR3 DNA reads TGTGCCAGCTCTGCTGCGACAGGGCCCTACGAGCAGTACTTC.

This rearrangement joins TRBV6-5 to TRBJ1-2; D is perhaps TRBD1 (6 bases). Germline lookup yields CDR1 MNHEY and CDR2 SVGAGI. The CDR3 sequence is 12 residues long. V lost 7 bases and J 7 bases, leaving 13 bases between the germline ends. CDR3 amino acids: CASTRGKGGYTF. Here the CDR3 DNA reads TGTGCCAGCACTAGGGGGAAGGGTGGCTACACCTTC.

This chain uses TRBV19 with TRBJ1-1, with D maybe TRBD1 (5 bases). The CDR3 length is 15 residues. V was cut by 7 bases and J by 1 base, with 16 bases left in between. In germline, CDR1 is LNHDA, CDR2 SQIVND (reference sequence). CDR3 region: CASINRAGPNTEAFF. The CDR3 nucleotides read TGTGCCAGTATTAACCGGGCAGGGCCGAACACTGAAGCTTTCTTT.

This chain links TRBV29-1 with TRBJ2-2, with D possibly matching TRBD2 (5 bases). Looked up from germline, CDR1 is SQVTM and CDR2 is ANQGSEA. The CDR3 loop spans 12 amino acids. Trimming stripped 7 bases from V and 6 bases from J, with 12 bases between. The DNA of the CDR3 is TGCAGCGGGTACGGAGGCTCCGGGGAGCTGTTTTTT. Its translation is CSGYGGSGELFF.

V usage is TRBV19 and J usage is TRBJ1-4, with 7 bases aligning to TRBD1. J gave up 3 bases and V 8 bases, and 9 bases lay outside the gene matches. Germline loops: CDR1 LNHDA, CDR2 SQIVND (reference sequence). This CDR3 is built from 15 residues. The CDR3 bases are TGTGCCAGTCGGACAGGATTAAACTCTAATGAAAAACTGTTTTTT. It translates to CASRTGLNSNEKLFF. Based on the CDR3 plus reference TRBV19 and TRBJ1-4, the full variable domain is DGGITQSPKYLFRKEGQNVTLSCEQNLNHDAMYWYRQDPGQGLRLIYYSQIVNDFQKGDIAEGYSVSREKKESFPLTVTSAQKNPTAFYLCASRTGLNSNEKLFFGSGTQLSVL.